Each of the 25 T cell receptor beta chains below was sequenced from the same sample in a study of tumor and adjacent non-tumor tissue in lung cancer. This sample's RNA came from whole unsorted tissue. A modified ARM-PCR protocol with three rounds of nested PCR amplified TCRbeta. TCRdb reanalysed the multiplex PCR reads using MiXCR and keeps one entry per CDR3 protein. The sample contains some 84,000 distinct CDR3 sequences, about three fifths of which appear only once. The specimen sequenced was lung tumor tissue. The receptors come from a man aged 70-80 years with non-small cell lung cancer.

This clonotype was observed a single time. One base away lies a much larger clone, so this may be a sequencing read error. The chain employs TRBV30 and TRBJ2-2; unclear D gene. Between the trimmed V and J ends, which lost 5 bases and 10 bases, there was a span of 8 bases. Germline lookup yields CDR1 GTSNPN and CDR2 SVGIG (reference sequence). CDR3 length: 10 residues. The CDR3 DNA sequence: TGTGCCTGGGCCCGCGTGGAGCTGTTTTTT. Translating it yields CAWARVELFF.

This clonotype turned up a few times. This may come from a read error, since a much larger clone is one base off. V and J are TRBV29-1 and TRBJ1-1; unclear D gene. This CDR3 is 14 amino acids long. The V end lost 5 bases, the J end lost 4 bases, and 17 bases lay between the germline ends. Germline V gene data show CDR1 as SQVTM and CDR2 as ANQGSEA. CDR3 residues: CSVLKGFVGTEAFF. The CDR3 bases are TGCAGCGTTTTAAAGGGTTTCGTCGGCACTGAAGCTTTCTTT. The variable domain in full, completed from reference TRBV29-1 and TRBJ1-1, reads SAVISQKPSRDICQRGTSLTIQCQVDSQVTMMFWYRQQPGQSLTLIATANQGSEATYESGFVIDKFPISRPNLTFSTLTVSNMSPEDSSIYLCSVLKGFVGTEAFFGQGTRLTVV.

This rearrangement joins TRBV11-2 to TRBJ2-2; D is undetermined. The germline V gene has CDR1 SGHAT and CDR2 FQNNGV. Trimming took 5 bases from V and 8 from J, leaving 15 bases between them. The CDR3 is made up of 14 amino acids. Here the CDR3 DNA reads TGTGCCAGCAGCCCCCGGACGATCACTGGGGAGCTGTTTTTT. It yields the protein CASSPRTITGELFF.

With respect to this clonotype: A read error may produce the germline difference seen at one junction end. The chain employs TRBV11-2 and TRBJ2-1, with D possibly TRBD2 on 5 matching bases. The CDR3 totals 15 residues. Germline V CDR1 and CDR2: SGHAT, FQNNGV. CDR3 sequence: CASMPTSGGYDEEFF. The CDR3 DNA reads TGTGCCAGCATGCCGACCAGCGGTGGGTACGATGAGGAGTTCTTC.

Regarding this clonotype: One junction end does not reproduce the germline sequence, and a read error may be involved. The chain is built from TRBV11-2 and TRBJ2-2, with D perhaps matching TRBD1 or TRBD2 (6 bases each). The CDR3 covers 14 residues. CDR1 and CDR2 from the germline V gene are SGHAT and FQNNGV. As DNA, the CDR3 is TGTGCCAGCAGCCCAAGGACAGTGACCGGGGGGCTGTTTTTT. Translating gives CASSPRTVTGGLFF.

With regard to this clonotype: Given a much more abundant clone one base away, this may be a read error. The chain is built from TRBV5-1 and TRBJ2-2; D is unresolved. Germline values: CDR1 SGHRS, CDR2 YFSETQ. CDR3 length: 14 residues. Trimming removed 5 bases at V and 7 bases at J, with 15 bases between. CDR3 in DNA: TGCGCCAGCAGGGGCGGCCAGAGCATCGGGGAGCTGTTTTTT. Its protein product is CASRGGQSIGELFF.

This clonotype was recorded many times. The rearrangement joins TRBV14 to TRBJ2-1, with D possibly TRBD2 on 6 matching bases. V was shortened by 4 bases and J by 7 bases, with 23 bases between the two germline ends. CDR1 and CDR2 from the germline V gene are SGHDN and FVKESK. This CDR3 is built from 17 residues. Here the CDR3 reads CASSRRILAPSRNEQFF. CDR3 in DNA: TGTGCCAGCAGCCGACGAATTCTAGCGCCATCGAGGAATGAGCAGTTCTTC.

This clonotype was detected many times. Relative to the germline gene, one junction end is altered; a read error may explain this. The genes are TRBV20-1 and TRBJ1-2; D perhaps matches TRBD1 (6 bases). There are 14 residues in the CDR3. CDR1 DFQATT and CDR2 SNEGSKA come from the germline V gene (reference sequence). The CDR3 coding sequence is TGCAGTGCCAGAGATCACGACAGGAGCTATGGCTACACCTTC. It specifies CSARDHDRSYGYTF.

V is TRBV29-1 and J is TRBJ2-1, with D possibly matching TRBD2 (5 bases). CDR1 is SQVTM, CDR2 ANQGSEA, per germline. This CDR3 spans 12 amino acids. The CDR3: CNAPGLNNEQFF. As DNA, the CDR3 is TGCAACGCGCCCGGACTGAACAATGAGCAGTTCTTC.

With regard to this clonotype: One end of the junction does not line up with germline, which may come from a read error. This chain uses TRBV4-1 with TRBJ2-7; D is undetermined. This CDR3 spans 15 amino acids. Germline assignment: CDR1 MGHRA and CDR2 YSYEKL. The CDR3 sequence: CTSSQDLVSYYEQYF. The CDR3 nucleotides read TGCACCAGCAGCCAAGATTTGGTATCCTACTACGAGCAGTACTTC.

Details on this clonotype: An end of the junction does not agree with germline; a read error may underlie this. The chain recombines TRBV6-1 with TRBJ2-3, with 8 bases lining up with TRBD1. The CDR3 has 15 residues. Germline lookup yields CDR1 MNHNS and CDR2 SASEGT. The DNA of the CDR3 is TGTGCCAGCGTCCTTCAGGGGGCGTTCACAGATATGCAGTATTTT. Amino acids: CASVLQGAFTDMQYF.

This clonotype was found many times. The chain employs TRBV5-1 and TRBJ1-4, with D possibly matching TRBD1 (6 bases). CDR3 length equals 16 residues. CDR1 and CDR2 (germline): SGHRS, YFSETQ. V dropped 6 bases and J dropped 0 bases, with 15 bases sitting between them. CDR3 bases: TGCGCCAGCACCCTGAGAGGGGGAGCAACTAATGAAAAACTGTTTTTT. Its translation is CASTLRGGATNEKLFF.

On this clonotype: A read error may produce the germline difference seen at one junction end. This chain connects TRBV2 to TRBJ2-7; 7 bases map to TRBD2. Germline lookup yields CDR1 SNHLY and CDR2 FYNNEI. The CDR3 has 14 residues. Here the CDR3 reads CVSSETSSHYEQYF. In DNA, the CDR3 is TGTGTCAGCAGTGAGACTAGCTCCCACTACGAGCAGTACTTC.

A note on this clonotype: A clone one base away is much larger, so this may be a read error. The J gene is TRBJ2-5, the V gene TRBV6-5, with D maybe TRBD2 (6 bases). The CDR3 has 13 residues. CDR1 MNHEY and CDR2 SVGAGI come from the germline V gene. The CDR3 here is CATSRGSGETQNF. The CDR3 DNA follows: TGTGCCACCTCCCGGGGGAGTGGTGAGACCCAGAACTTC.

Comment on this clonotype: This may stem from a read error, because a much larger clone lies one nucleotide away. DNA for the CDR3: TGTGCCAGCAGTCCGGGACAGGGTTTCGGCTACAGCTTC. Encoded protein: CASSPGQGFGYSF. The V call is TRBV6-5, the J call TRBJ1-2; 9 bases fit TRBD1. The CDR3 totals 13 residues. The germline V gene has CDR1 MNHEY and CDR2 SVGAGI.

This chain links TRBV12-3 or TRBV12-4 with TRBJ2-3; D may be TRBD2 (6 bases). CDR3 size: 14 residues. V lost 8 bases and J lost 1, with 13 bases in between. This CDR3 is CASGGAMGTDTQYF. CDR3 nucleotides: TGTGCCAGCGGAGGGGCGATGGGCACAGATACGCAGTATTTT.

As concerns this clonotype: At one of its ends the junction is not consistent with the germline gene, which may arise from a read error. This rearrangement joins TRBV12-3 or TRBV12-4 to TRBJ2-2; a weak D match, TRBD1 (6 bases). The CDR3 contains 14 residues. CDR3: CASSFTGNTGELFF. DNA for the CDR3: TGTGCCAGCAGTTTTACAGGGAACACCGGTGAGCTGTTTTTT.

Note on this clonotype: The conserved phenylalanine or tryptophan is not found at the CDR3 terminus, so this likely reflects a read error. The gene calls are TRBV12-3 or TRBV12-4 and TRBJ1-6, with D perhaps matching TRBD1 (5 bases). Trimming took off 6 bases at V and 9 bases at J, with 15 bases between the two ends. The CDR3 consists of 14 residues. DNA of the CDR3: TGTGCCAGCAGAAGGGGAGGGAATGGTTCACCCCTCCACTAT. Translated, it gives CASRRGGNGSPLHY.

Only a few counts were recorded for this clonotype. The gene calls are TRBV7-9 and TRBJ2-2; D might be TRBD1 (6 bases). This CDR3 is 15 amino acids long. Germline loops: CDR1 SEHNR, CDR2 FQNEAQ (reference sequence). V dropped 11 bases and J dropped 3 bases, with 19 bases sitting between them. CDR3 loop: CAGYPHGGDTGELFF. In DNA form, the CDR3 reads TGTGCCGGCTACCCCCATGGGGGCGACACCGGGGAGCTGTTTTTT.

Within the sample, this clonotype is medium-sized (0.01 to 0.1%). The rearrangement uses TRBV11-2 and TRBJ2-2, with D possibly being TRBD1 (5 bases). The CDR3 is 14 amino acids. Deletions cut 5 bases from V and 4 bases from J, with 11 bases between. CDR1 SGHAT and CDR2 FQNNGV come from the germline V gene. The CDR3 nucleotides are TGTGCCAGCAGCCCCTTAGGGGCCACCGGGGAGCTGTTTTTT. Residues: CASSPLGATGELFF.

The rearrangement links TRBV11-1 to TRBJ1-2, with a possible D match to TRBD1 (6 bases). The CDR3 extends over 12 amino acids. The germline gives CDR1 SGHAT, CDR2 FQDESV (reference sequence). The CDR3 spells CATLDSRHGYTF. DNA for the CDR3: TGTGCTACCTTGGACAGTCGCCATGGCTACACCTTC.

This clonotype was seen repeatedly, ten times or more. The chain employs TRBV12-3 or TRBV12-4 and TRBJ2-1; D might be TRBD2 (5 bases). Trimming cost V 2 bases and J 8 bases, with 13 bases left between them. The CDR3 extends over 14 amino acids. CDR3 DNA: TGTGCCAGCAGTTTATTGGGAGTTCGAGATGAGCAGTTCTTC. Translating it yields CASSLLGVRDEQFF.

This clonotype was observed many times. The V call is TRBV10-3, the J call TRBJ2-3; the D call may be TRBD1 or TRBD2 (5 bases each). Trimming stripped 6 bases from V and 5 bases from J, with 21 bases between. Per germline, CDR1 ENHRY and CDR2 SYGVKD. The length of the CDR3 is 16 residues. The CDR3 DNA is TGTGCCATCAGCCCCAAGGGGCACCTAGCCCAAGATACGCAGTATTTT. Its protein is CAISPKGHLAQDTQYF.

J is TRBJ2-7 and V is TRBV4-1; TRBD2 is a possible D gene (5 bases). The CDR3 length is 14 residues. Germline V gene data show CDR1 as MGHRA and CDR2 as YSYEKL. Trimming left V 3 bases short and J 13 bases short, with 22 bases between. The CDR3, as DNA: TGCGCCAGCAGCCATCAAGAGGGCTCCTACGAGTACTACTTC. It specifies CASSHQEGSYEYYF.

In this sample, this clonotype turned up many times. The J gene is TRBJ2-7, the V gene TRBV21-1; TRBD1, as called in the table, went unchecked against the DNA. TRBV21-1 is a pseudogene segment. This CDR3 is built from 15 residues. The CDR3 protein is CASTPGWRTTYEQYF. The CDR3 DNA follows: TGTGCCAGCACCCCTGGGTGGAGAACTACCTACGAGCAGTACTTC.